The 22 T cell receptor beta chains below were found in one sample sequenced in a study of cytomegalovirus exposure and HLA in healthy donors. 13 Jbeta primers and 60 Vbeta primers were used for the PCR. Only in-frame clones appear in the TCRdb table, and some are missing; sequencing was by immunoSEQ multiplex PCR. The table shows about 150,000 clones, with roughly three quarters occurring only once. Material: PBMCs. The receptors stem from a man aged 25-45 years in good health and CMV-seropositive.

The V call is TRBV29-1, the J call TRBJ1-2; the D is unclear. V lost 3 bases and J lost 5, with 7 bases in between. Looked up from germline, CDR1 is SQVTM and CDR2 is ANQGSEA. The CDR3 spans 11 residues. The CDR3 loop reads CSVESEYGYTF. CDR3 in DNA: TGCAGCGTTGAGTCAGAATATGGCTACACCTTC.

This rearrangement joins TRBV29-1 to TRBJ1-2; D not resolved. Trimming pared 3 bases from V and 2 bases from J, leaving 4 bases between. Germline lookup yields CDR1 SQVTM and CDR2 ANQGSEA. The length of the CDR3 is 11 residues. CDR3 bases: TGCAGCGTTGACAGGAACTATGGCTACACCTTC. Translated: CSVDRNYGYTF. The variable domain in full, completed from reference TRBV29-1 and TRBJ1-2, reads SAVISQKPSRDICQRGTSLTIQCQVDSQVTMMFWYRQQPGQSLTLIATANQGSEATYESGFVIDKFPISRPNLTFSTLTVSNMSPEDSSIYLCSVDRNYGYTFGSGTRLTVV.

The CDR3 reads CASSVATMERHEQYF. For the CDR3, the DNA is TGTGCCAGCAGCGTAGCTACGATGGAGCGGCACGAGCAGTACTTC. This chain connects TRBV9 to TRBJ2-7; the D gene is possibly TRBD2 (5 bases). CDR3 length: 15 residues. Deletions cut 0 bases from V and 5 bases from J, with 15 bases between. The germline CDR1 and CDR2 sequences are SGDLS and YYNGEE.

In nucleotides, the CDR3 is TGTGCCAGCAGCTTAGGCGCTGGGCAAGCCTATGGCTACACCTTC. Translating gives CASSLGAGQAYGYTF. The V call is TRBV7-2, the J call TRBJ1-2; D unresolved. This CDR3 has 15 residues. Germline V gene sequence: CDR1 SGHTA, CDR2 FQGNSA. Trimming took off 1 base at V and 4 bases at J, with 13 bases between the two ends.

This clone was recorded a few times. The V gene is TRBV10-3, the J gene TRBJ2-3, with TRBD2 identical over 14 bases. The germline CDR1 and CDR2 sequences are ENHRY and SYGVKD. V lost 4 bases, J lost 6 bases, and 9 bases stayed unmatched. This CDR3 contains 17 residues. The CDR3 DNA is TGTGCCATCAGTGCGACCGGGACTAGCGGGAGTGGGGATACGCAGTATTTT. Translation gives CAISATGTSGSGDTQYF.

The V and J genes are TRBV5-5 and TRBJ2-2; 11 bases fit TRBD1. Per the germline V gene, CDR1 is SGHKS and CDR2 is YYEKEE (reference sequence). The V and J ends lost 5 bases and 6 bases, in that order; junction bases with no gene match: 3. The CDR3 has 14 residues. This CDR3 reads CASRWTGGSGELFF. The CDR3 nucleotides read TGTGCCAGCAGATGGACAGGGGGCTCCGGGGAGCTGTTTTTT.

The chain joins TRBV28 to TRBJ2-1, with TRBD1 matching 8 bases. V shed 6 bases, J shed 9 bases, and the junction held 16 bases outside the gene matches. CDR1 is MDHEN, CDR2 SYDVKM, per germline. The CDR3 runs to 16 residues. This CDR3 reads CASRVRTGKYRGEQFF. The CDR3 DNA sequence: TGTGCCAGCAGGGTACGGACAGGGAAGTATAGGGGTGAGCAGTTCTTC.

The chain couples TRBV21-1 to TRBJ1-5; TRBD1, the table's D call, lacks a check against the DNA. TRBV21-1 has pseudogene status. The CDR3 length is 16 residues. CDR3 nucleotides: TGTGCCAGCAGCAGAAGGGGGCAAGGAAGCAATCAGCCCCAGCATTTT. Protein sequence: CASSRRGQGSNQPQHF.

The V gene is TRBV19, the J gene TRBJ1-3, with unresolved D. In germline, CDR1 is LNHDA, CDR2 SQIVND (reference sequence). The V end lost 6 bases, the J end lost 1 base, and 10 bases lay between the germline ends. The CDR3 is made up of 14 amino acids. The CDR3: CASRPYASGNTIYF. The CDR3 bases are TGTGCCAGTAGACCTTATGCGTCTGGAAACACCATATATTTT.

The rearrangement links TRBV27 to TRBJ2-1; weak D call: TRBD2 (5 bases). V dropped 6 bases and J dropped 0 bases, with 12 bases sitting between them. From germline, CDR1 is MNHEY and CDR2 SMNVEV (reference sequence). The CDR3 has 15 amino acids. The CDR3 here is CASRPRGSSYNEQFF. The CDR3 nucleotides are TGTGCCAGCAGACCCAGAGGGAGCTCCTACAATGAGCAGTTCTTC.

As DNA, the CDR3 is TGTGCCAGCAGCTTGCGGGGAGCCACAGATACGCAGTATTTT. Its protein is CASSLRGATDTQYF. The chain couples TRBV5-6 to TRBJ2-3; D may be TRBD2 (5 bases). The length of the CDR3 is 14 residues. V was clipped by 1 base and J by 2 bases, with 8 bases between them. Germline-derived CDR1 and CDR2 are SGHDT and YYEEEE.

DNA of the CDR3: TGTGCCAGCAGTTACCCGGCAGGGCTTAGCAATCAGCCCCAGCATTTT. Amino acids: CASSYPAGLSNQPQHF. This sequence joins TRBV6-6 and TRBJ1-5; tentative D call: TRBD1 (5 bases). The CDR3 has 16 amino acids. V was clipped by 2 bases and J by 0 bases, with 11 bases between them. The germline CDR1 and CDR2 sequences are MNHNY and SVGAGI (reference sequence).

The chain has TRBV7-9 and TRBJ1-2; D unresolved. Germline-derived CDR1 and CDR2 are SEHNR and FQNEAQ (reference sequence). V gave up 6 bases and J gave up 3 bases, with 8 bases separating them. CDR3 length equals 12 residues. CDR3 in amino acids: CASRLRDYGYTF. The CDR3 bases are TGTGCCAGCAGATTGCGGGACTATGGCTACACCTTC.

J is TRBJ1-4 and V is TRBV13; 12 bases match TRBD1. Germline CDR1 and CDR2: PRHDT and FYEKMQ (reference sequence). The V gene end was trimmed by 2 bases and the J gene end by 8 bases; junction bases not matched to a gene: 6. The CDR3 runs 16 residues. CDR3 bases: TGTGCCAGCAGCTTAAGAGGGACAGGGGGCAACGAAAAACTGTTTTTT. Protein: CASSLRGTGGNEKLFF.

The chain recombines TRBV28 with TRBJ2-7; TRBD1 matches at 7 bases. The CDR3 loop spans 12 amino acids. Germline V lookup: CDR1 MDHEN, CDR2 SYDVKM. The CDR3 loop reads CASSSTGRRYSV. The DNA of the CDR3 is TGTGCCAGCAGTTCGACAGGGCGCCGCTACTCGGTC.

The sample holds a few counts of this clone. The chain employs TRBV7-9 and TRBJ1-1; 11 positions agree with TRBD1. Germline V gene lookup returns CDR1 SEHNR and CDR2 FQNEAQ (reference sequence). Trimming cost V 3 bases and J 3 bases; bases outside gene matches: 3. This CDR3 has 15 residues. CDR3 DNA sequence: TGTGCCAGCAGCTTGTGGGACAGGGGGGACACTGAAGCTTTCTTT. It encodes CASSLWDRGDTEAFF.

The chain recombines TRBV27 with TRBJ1-2; 8 nucleotides match TRBD1. Per germline, CDR1 MNHEY and CDR2 SMNVEV (reference sequence). The ends lost 2 bases at V and 4 bases at J; junction bases unmatched: 9. This CDR3 is 16 amino acids long. In nucleotides, the CDR3 is TGTGCCAGCAGTTTAGACGGACAGGGAGCCATCTATGGCTACACCTTC. Translated: CASSLDGQGAIYGYTF.

The V gene is TRBV19, the J gene TRBJ1-2, with a tentative D call TRBD1 (5 bases). Trimming took 5 bases from V and 3 from J, leaving 16 bases between them. CDR3 size: 15 residues. Per the germline V gene, CDR1 is LNHDA and CDR2 is SQIVND (reference sequence). CDR3 residues: CASSPSGGSDYGYTF. In nucleotides, the CDR3 is TGTGCCAGTAGTCCTAGCGGGGGGTCTGACTATGGCTACACCTTC.

The gene calls are TRBV15 and TRBJ1-5, with 7 bases matching TRBD1. The CDR3 contains 14 residues. V shed 3 bases and J 9 bases; nucleotides not matched to a gene: 8. CDR1 LNHNV and CDR2 YYDKDF come from the germline V gene (reference sequence). The chain's CDR3 is CATSSDRATWPQHF. The CDR3 nucleotides are TGTGCCACCAGCAGCGACAGGGCTACTTGGCCCCAGCATTTT.

V gene TRBV5-6 combines with J gene TRBJ2-3; 7 bases match TRBD1. The V gene's germline CDR1 is SGHDT and CDR2 YYEEEE. V lost 2 bases, J lost 0 bases, and 15 bases stayed unmatched. The CDR3 is 19 residues long. The CDR3: CASSFRDSPGGASTDTQYF. The CDR3 DNA is TGTGCCAGCAGCTTTCGGGACAGCCCTGGCGGTGCTAGCACAGATACGCAGTATTTT.

The chain has TRBV10-3 and TRBJ1-5, with D unresolved. This CDR3 is 14 amino acids long. Trimming removed 6 bases at V and 4 bases at J, with 13 bases between. Germline V gene data show CDR1 as ENHRY and CDR2 as SYGVKD. CDR3: CAISLGGPNQPQHF. In DNA form, the CDR3 reads TGTGCCATCAGCCTCGGAGGACCAAATCAGCCCCAGCATTTT.

V gene TRBV27 combines with J gene TRBJ1-4; tentatively, D is TRBD1 (6 bases). Germline-derived CDR1 and CDR2 are MNHEY and SMNVEV (reference sequence). The CDR3 length is 15 residues. V gave up 6 bases and J gave up 4 bases, with 15 bases separating them. The DNA for the CDR3 is TGTGCCAGCAGGACCGGACAGACTTATAATGAAAAACTGTTTTTT. Protein: CASRTGQTYNEKLFF.